This T cell receptor beta chain was recorded in a study of T cells after yellow fever vaccination. Whole-study findings and limits: The secondary T-cell response peaked on day 5, not day 15, but was weaker. Abundant clonotypes from the bulk population could get into FACS-sorted repertoires as contaminants. At under 97% for CD4 and 75% to 90% for CD8, most primary-vaccination clones showed up again after the booster.

The CDR3 is 16 amino acids. The germline V gene has CDR1 SGHRS and CDR2 YFSETQ. The V and J ends lost 0 bases and 3 bases respectively, with 15 bases between them. MiXCR, run by TCRdb on the 5' RACE reads, gives a single entry per CDR3 protein. The sample includes some 100,000 distinct CDR3 sequences, approximately 9% of them seen just once. Remarks on this clonotype: Given a much more abundant clone one base away, this may be a read error. Lacking the conserved final phenylalanine or tryptophan, this CDR3 likely reflects a read error.

This sequence originates from a man younger than 35 who received the YFV17D yellow fever vaccine. The chain recombines TRBV5-1 with TRBJ2-5; D remains unclear. Source: CD8+ T cells not binding an NS4B(214-222) dextramer, sorted from PBMCs, taken approximately 16 days after the first yellow fever vaccination. The CDR3 spells CASSLAPAISEETQYL. CDR3 nucleotide sequence: TGCGCCAGCAGCTTGGCGCCGGCGATATCTGAAGAGACCCAGTACTTA.